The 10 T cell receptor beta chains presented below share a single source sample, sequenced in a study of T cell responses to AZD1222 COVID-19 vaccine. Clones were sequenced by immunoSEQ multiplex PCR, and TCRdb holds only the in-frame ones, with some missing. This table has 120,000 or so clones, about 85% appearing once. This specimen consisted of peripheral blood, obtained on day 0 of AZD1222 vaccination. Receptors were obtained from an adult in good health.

The CDR3 loop reads CASSSTPAYGYTF. CDR3 nucleotide sequence: TGTGCCAGCAGCTCTACTCCAGCCTATGGCTACACCTTC. This chain uses TRBV5-6 with TRBJ1-2; D is uncertain. Trimming removed 3 bases at V and 4 bases at J, with 10 bases between. The CDR3 runs 13 residues. Germline-derived CDR1 and CDR2 are SGHDT and YYEEEE.

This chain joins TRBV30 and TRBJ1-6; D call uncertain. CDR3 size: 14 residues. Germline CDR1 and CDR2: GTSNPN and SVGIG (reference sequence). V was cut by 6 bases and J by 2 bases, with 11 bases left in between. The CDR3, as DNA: TGTGCCTGCCGGGGAGGTCCCTATAATTCACCCCTCCACTTT. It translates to CACRGGPYNSPLHF.

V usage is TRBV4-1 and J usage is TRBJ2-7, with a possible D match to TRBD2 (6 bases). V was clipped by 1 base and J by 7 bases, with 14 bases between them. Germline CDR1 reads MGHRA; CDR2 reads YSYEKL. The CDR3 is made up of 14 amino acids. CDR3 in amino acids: CASSQVDGTGEQYF. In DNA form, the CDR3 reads TGCGCCAGCAGCCAAGTTGATGGGACTGGAGAGCAGTACTTC.

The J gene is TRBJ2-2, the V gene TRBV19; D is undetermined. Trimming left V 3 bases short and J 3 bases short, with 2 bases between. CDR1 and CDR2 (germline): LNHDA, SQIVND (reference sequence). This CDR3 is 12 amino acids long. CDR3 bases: TGTGCCAGTAGTATCCACACCGGGGAGCTGTTTTTT. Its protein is CASSIHTGELFF.

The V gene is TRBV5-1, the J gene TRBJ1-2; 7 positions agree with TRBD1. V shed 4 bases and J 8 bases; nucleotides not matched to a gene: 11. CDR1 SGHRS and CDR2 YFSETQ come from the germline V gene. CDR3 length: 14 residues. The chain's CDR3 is CASSLGDSSYGYTF. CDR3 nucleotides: TGCGCCAGCAGCCTTGGGGACAGTAGTTACGGCTACACCTTC.

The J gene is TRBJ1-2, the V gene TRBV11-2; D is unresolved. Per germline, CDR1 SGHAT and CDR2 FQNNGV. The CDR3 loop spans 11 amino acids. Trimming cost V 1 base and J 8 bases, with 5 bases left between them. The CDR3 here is CASSLARGYTF. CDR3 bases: TGTGCCAGCAGCTTAGCCCGGGGCTACACCTTC.

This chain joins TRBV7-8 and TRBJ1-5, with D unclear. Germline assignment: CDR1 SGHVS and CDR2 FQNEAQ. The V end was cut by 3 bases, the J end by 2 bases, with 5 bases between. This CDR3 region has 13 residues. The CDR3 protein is CASSFRRNQPQHF. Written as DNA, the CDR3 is TGTGCCAGCAGCTTCCGACGCAATCAGCCCCAGCATTTT.

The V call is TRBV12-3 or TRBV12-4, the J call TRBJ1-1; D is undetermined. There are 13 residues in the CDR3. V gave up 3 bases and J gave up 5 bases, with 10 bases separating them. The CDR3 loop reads CASSFGSGTEAFF. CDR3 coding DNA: TGTGCCAGCAGTTTCGGCTCTGGGACTGAAGCTTTCTTT.

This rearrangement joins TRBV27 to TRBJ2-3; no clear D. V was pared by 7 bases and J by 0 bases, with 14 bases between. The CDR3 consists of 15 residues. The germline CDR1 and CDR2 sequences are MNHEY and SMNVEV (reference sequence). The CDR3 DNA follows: TGTGCCAGCACGAGCCTAGGACCTAGCACAGATACGCAGTATTTT. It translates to CASTSLGPSTDTQYF.

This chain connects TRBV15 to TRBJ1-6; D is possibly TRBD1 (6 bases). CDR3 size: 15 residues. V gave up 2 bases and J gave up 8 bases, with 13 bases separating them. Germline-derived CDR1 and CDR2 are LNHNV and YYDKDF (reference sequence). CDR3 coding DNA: TGTGCCACCAGCAGATCGTCGGGGGGCGATTCACCCCTCCACTTT. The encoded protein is CATSRSSGGDSPLHF.